This record concerns one TCR beta chain sequence. Antigen specificity is unknown. The junction had 8 bases not matched to a gene; V was cut back by 4 bases and J by 5 bases. The CDR3 contains 15 residues. The sample originates from a study of post-analysis software for immune sequencing data. Turning to the study itself: Disease trajectories encompassed relapsing-remitting, secondary progressive and progressive-relapsing multiple sclerosis.

Sequencing libraries made from TCR beta cDNA carried unique molecular identifiers. TCRdb recomputed calls from the PCR reads with MiXCR, one row per CDR3 protein. This sample yields 740,000 or so distinct CDR3 sequences, of which roughly half are seen a single time; over 4% belongs to the top ten. Study-level findings and limits: TRBV5-6, TRBV5-1 and TRBV20-1 were among several TRBV segments more frequent in patients than controls. With F measure, samples from one preparation batch clustered together strongly. Controls' normalized Chao1 diversity significantly exceeded that of multiple sclerosis patients.

The chain combines TRBV12-3 or TRBV12-4 with TRBJ2-3; 8 positions match TRBD1. The sequence was obtained from a girl aged 10 to 17 with multiple sclerosis. The source material was blood. The DNA for the CDR3 is TGTGCCAGCAGTTCCAACTCCAGGGGGCTAGATACGCAGTATTTT. Encoded protein: CASSSNSRGLDTQYF.